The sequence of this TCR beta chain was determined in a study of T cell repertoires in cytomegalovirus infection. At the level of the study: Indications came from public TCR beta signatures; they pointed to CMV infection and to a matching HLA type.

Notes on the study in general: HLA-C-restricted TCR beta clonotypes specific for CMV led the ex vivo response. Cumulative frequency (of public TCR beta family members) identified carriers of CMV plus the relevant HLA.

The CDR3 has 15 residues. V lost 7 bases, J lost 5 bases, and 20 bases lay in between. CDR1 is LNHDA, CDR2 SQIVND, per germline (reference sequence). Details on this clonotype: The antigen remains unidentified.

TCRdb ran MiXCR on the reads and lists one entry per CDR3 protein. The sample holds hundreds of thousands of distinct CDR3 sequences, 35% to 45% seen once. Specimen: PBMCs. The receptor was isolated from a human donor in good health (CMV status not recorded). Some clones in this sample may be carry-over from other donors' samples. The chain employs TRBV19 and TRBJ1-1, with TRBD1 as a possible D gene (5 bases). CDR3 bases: TGTGCCAGTACGATCGAGGGGACCCGGGGGACTGAAGCTTTCTTT. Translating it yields CASTIEGTRGTEAFF.